This T cell receptor (beta chain) was identified in a study of T cells in Graves' hyperthyroidism and ophthalmopathy. General study points: Researchers report that a 13 V-J model separated ophthalmopathy from stable hyperthyroidism. Before onset, ophthalmopathy was predicted by the model a median approximately 6.7 months earlier.

This clonotype was recorded a few times. Its antigen is unknown. It was RNA transcripts that yielded the amplified TCR beta CDR3 regions. A first-round RT-PCR of the TCR CDR3 used the HTBI primer set. TCRdb re-called the multiplex PCR reads with MiXCR, one entry per CDR3 protein. This sample carries around 300,000 distinct CDR3 sequences, about 15% of them seen once, and the ten largest clones take 20% to 25%. The CDR3 sequence is 17 residues long. The V gene end was trimmed by 3 bases and the J gene end by 10 bases; junction bases not matched to a gene: 14. This receptor was taken from a woman in her twenties or thirties with Graves' hyperthyroidism. The specimen sequenced was blood. The chain joins TRBV12-3 or TRBV12-4 to TRBJ2-1, with 11 bases aligning to TRBD2. CDR3: CASSLIKWTSGWREQFF. In DNA form, the CDR3 reads TGTGCCAGCAGTTTGATAAAATGGACTAGCGGGTGGCGGGAGCAGTTCTTC.